This TCR beta chain appears in the sequencing data of a study of blood T cells in healthy people across ages. Study-wide results and limits: Older age went with lower TCR beta diversity per million T cells, in a roughly linear way. TCR beta diversity tracked closely with naive T cell percentage.

As for this clonotype: The antigen is not known.

For the second PCR, which ran for about 7 to 11 cycles, a sample-barcoded 5' primer and a J-beta primer mix were used. TCRdb recomputed calls from the 5' RACE reads with MiXCR, one row per CDR3 protein. This sample carries some 760,000 distinct CDR3 sequences, roughly 25% of them seen once, and the ten largest clones take under 4.5%. Trimming at V came to 4 bases and at J to 4 bases, leaving 16 bases not matched to a gene. The CDR3 has 18 amino acids. Per germline, CDR1 LGHDT and CDR2 YNNKEL (reference sequence). Another study also made use of these data, one on T cells of mothers and their children.

The material sequenced was blood. The TCR sequence derives from a boy younger than 18 in good health. J is TRBJ2-5 and V is TRBV3-1; the match to TRBD2 covers 9 bases. This CDR3 reads CASSPGRLAGSFGETQYF. In DNA form, the CDR3 reads TGTGCCAGCAGCCCAGGTCGGCTAGCGGGATCGTTTGGAGAGACCCAGTACTTC.